This TCR beta chain was captured by sequencing in a study of cytotoxic CD8 clonotypes in ibrutinib-treated CLL. Findings and limits, study-wide: Exceeding age-matched healthy donors, baseline clonality also tracked the counts of circulating CD8+ T cells. Different sampling times were used for sustained-remission and progressing patients. Treatment left the uncommon public clonotypes either contracted or stable in frequency.

There are a few counts of this clone. No antigen is known for it. This table comes from immunoSEQ multiplex PCR, and its TCRdb copy is limited to in-frame clones, with some not included. The sample lists around 310,000 clones, 70% to 80% occurring once. Looked up from germline, CDR1 is SQVTM and CDR2 is ANQGSEA. The CDR3 runs 12 residues. The V end lost 8 bases, the J end lost 3 bases, and 10 bases lay between the germline ends. Specimen: PBMCs, collected before ibrutinib treatment. The chain has TRBV29-1 and TRBJ2-2; D is unclear. The clonotype comes from a human donor with chronic lymphocytic leukemia. This CDR3 is CSQRVDTGELFF. The CDR3 DNA is TGCAGCCAACGTGTGGACACCGGGGAGCTGTTTTTT.